This paragraph covers one T cell receptor (beta chain) sequence. Its antigen is unknown. The entry originates in a study of long-term antiretroviral therapy in people with HIV. Study-level findings and limits: Even long-term ART left TRB diversity below transplant donor controls, despite gains.

Investigators performed immunoSEQ version v3.0 at survey level. This table comes from immunoSEQ multiplex PCR, and its TCRdb copy is limited to in-frame clones, with some not included. Here the sample spans tens of thousands of clones, roughly 85% being singletons. Germline CDR1 SGHRS, CDR2 YFSETQ. This CDR3 spans 12 amino acids. Germline trimming cut 0 bases from V and 16 bases from J; bases unmatched to any gene: 7. The TCR sequence derives from a man aged 18 to 29 with HIV. The source was unsorted PBMCs, collected about 3.4 years after starting antiretroviral therapy. This chain uses TRBV5-1 with TRBJ2-1; 7 nucleotides align to TRBD1. The chain's CDR3 is CASSLDLQGLFF. In DNA, the CDR3 is TGCGCCAGCAGCTTGGATTTACAGGGGTTATTCTTC.